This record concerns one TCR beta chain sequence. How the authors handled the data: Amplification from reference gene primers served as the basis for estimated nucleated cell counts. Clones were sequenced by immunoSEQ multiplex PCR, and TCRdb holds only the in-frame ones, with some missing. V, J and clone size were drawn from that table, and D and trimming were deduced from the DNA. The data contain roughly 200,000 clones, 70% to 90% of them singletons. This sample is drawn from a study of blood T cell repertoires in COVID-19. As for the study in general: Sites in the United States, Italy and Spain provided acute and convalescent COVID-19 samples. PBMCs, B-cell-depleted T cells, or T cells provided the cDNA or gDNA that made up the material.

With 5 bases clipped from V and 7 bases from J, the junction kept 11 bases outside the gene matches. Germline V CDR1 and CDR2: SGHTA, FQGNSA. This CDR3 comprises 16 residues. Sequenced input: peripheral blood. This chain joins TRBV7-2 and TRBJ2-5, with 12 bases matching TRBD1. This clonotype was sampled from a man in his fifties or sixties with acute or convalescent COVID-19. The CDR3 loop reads CASSQQGQGASGTQYF. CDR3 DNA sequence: TGTGCCAGCAGCCAACAGGGACAGGGGGCTAGTGGGACCCAGTACTTC.